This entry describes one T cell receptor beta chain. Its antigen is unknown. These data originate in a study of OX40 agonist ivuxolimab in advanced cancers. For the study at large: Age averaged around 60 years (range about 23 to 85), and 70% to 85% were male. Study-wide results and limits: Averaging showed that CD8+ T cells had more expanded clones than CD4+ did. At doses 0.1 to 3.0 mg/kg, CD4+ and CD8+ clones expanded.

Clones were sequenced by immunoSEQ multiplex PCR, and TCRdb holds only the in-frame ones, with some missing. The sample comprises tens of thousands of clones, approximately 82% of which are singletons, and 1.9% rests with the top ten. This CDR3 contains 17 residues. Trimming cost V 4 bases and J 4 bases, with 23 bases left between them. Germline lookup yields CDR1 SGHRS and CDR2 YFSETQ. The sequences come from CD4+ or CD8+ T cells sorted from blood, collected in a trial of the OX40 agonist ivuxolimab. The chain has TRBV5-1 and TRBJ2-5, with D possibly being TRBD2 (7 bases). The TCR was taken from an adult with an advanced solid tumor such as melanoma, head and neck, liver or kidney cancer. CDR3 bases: TGCGCCAGCAGCGACCATCGTCTGGGGGGGCTTGGAGAGACCCAGTACTTC. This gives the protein CASSDHRLGGLGETQYF.